Below, one TCR beta chain is given with its context. Its antigen remains unknown. Germline V gene sequence: CDR1 DFQATT, CDR2 SNEGSKA (reference sequence). This CDR3 spans 13 amino acids. Trimming shortened V by 6 bases and J by 1 base, and 10 bases separated the two germline ends. The data derive from a study of blood T cells in healthy people across ages. Overall study results and limits: Per million T cells, TCR beta diversity dropped about linearly as age rose.

With a J-beta primer mix and a sample-barcoded 5' primer, a second PCR ran roughly 6 to 11 cycles. TCRdb reanalysed the 5' RACE reads using MiXCR and keeps one entry per CDR3 protein. The data contain about 1.8 million distinct CDR3 sequences, about 49% of them singletons. This rearrangement joins TRBV20-1 to TRBJ2-4, with D perhaps TRBD2 (6 bases). The origin of this receptor is a woman between 35 and 50 years old in good health. Sequences were obtained from blood. The CDR3 sequence is CSALTSAKNIQYF. CDR3 sequence (DNA): TGCAGTGCATTAACTAGCGCCAAAAACATTCAGTACTTC.